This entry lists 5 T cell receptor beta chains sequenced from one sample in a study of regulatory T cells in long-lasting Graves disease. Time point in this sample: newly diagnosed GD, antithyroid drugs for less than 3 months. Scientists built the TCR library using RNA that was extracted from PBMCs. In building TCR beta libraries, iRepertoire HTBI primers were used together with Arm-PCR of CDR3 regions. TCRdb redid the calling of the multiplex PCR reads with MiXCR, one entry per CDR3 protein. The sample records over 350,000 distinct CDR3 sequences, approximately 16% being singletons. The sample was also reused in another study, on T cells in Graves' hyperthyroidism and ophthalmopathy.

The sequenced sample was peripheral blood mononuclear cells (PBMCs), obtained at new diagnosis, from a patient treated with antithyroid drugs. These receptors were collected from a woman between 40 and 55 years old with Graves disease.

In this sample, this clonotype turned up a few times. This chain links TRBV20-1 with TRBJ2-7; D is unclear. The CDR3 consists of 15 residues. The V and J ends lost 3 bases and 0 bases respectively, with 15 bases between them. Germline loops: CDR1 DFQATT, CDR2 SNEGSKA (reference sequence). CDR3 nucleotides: TGCAGTGCTAGCCGCCGGTTAGCTCGCTCCTACGAGCAGTACTTC. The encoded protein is CSASRRLARSYEQYF.

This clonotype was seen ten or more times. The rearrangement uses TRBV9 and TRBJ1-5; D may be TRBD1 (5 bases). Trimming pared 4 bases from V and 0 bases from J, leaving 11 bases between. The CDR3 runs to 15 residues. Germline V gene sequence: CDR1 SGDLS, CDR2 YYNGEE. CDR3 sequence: CASSLSGTSNQPQHF. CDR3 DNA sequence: TGTGCCAGCAGCCTGTCGGGGACTAGCAATCAGCCCCAGCATTTT. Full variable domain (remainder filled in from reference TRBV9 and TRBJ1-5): DSGVTQTPKHLITATGQRVTLRCSPRSGDLSVYWYQQSLDQGLQFLIQYYNGEERAKGNILERFSAQQFPDLHSELNLSSLELGDSALYFCASSLSGTSNQPQHFGDGTRLSIL.

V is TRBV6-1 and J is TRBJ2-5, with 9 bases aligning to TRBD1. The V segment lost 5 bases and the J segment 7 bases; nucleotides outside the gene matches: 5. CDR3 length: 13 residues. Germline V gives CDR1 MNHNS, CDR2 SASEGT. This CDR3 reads CASSPGQGATQYF. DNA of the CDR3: TGTGCCAGCAGTCCGGGACAGGGAGCGACCCAGTACTTC.

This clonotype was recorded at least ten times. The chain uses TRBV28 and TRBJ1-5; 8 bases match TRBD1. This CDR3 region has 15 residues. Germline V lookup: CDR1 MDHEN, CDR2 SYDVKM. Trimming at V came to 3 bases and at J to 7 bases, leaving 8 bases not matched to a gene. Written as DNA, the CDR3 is TGTGCCAGCAGTTTCCCCTCGACAGGGGTCCAGCCCCAGCATTTT. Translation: CASSFPSTGVQPQHF. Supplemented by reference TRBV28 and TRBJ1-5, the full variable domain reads DVKVTQSSRYLVKRTGEKVFLECVQDMDHENMFWYRQDPGLGLRLIYFSYDVKMKEKGDIPEGYSVSREKKERFSLILESASTNQTSMYLCASSFPSTGVQPQHFGDGTRLSIL.

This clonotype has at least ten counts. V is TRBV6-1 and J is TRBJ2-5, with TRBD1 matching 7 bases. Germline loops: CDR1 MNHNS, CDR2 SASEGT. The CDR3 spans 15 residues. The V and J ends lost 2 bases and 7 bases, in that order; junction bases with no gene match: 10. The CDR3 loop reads CASSELDRTRRTQYF. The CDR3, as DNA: TGTGCCAGCAGTGAATTGGACAGGACCCGACGGACCCAGTACTTC.